These 13 T cell receptor beta chains originate from one sample sequenced in a study of shared clonotypes between healthy human individuals. Sequenced by immunoSEQ multiplex PCR; TCRdb stores in-frame clones only, minus some. The table records about 480,000 clones, around 79% of them present only once. Sequenced sample: PBMCs. The receptors here all came from a woman aged 40 to 50 in good health. Some clones in this sample may be carry-over from other donors' samples.

Concerning this clone: Within the sample, other DNA sequences also encode this same CDR3. This CDR3 reads CATSRAGLFNQPQHF. CDR3 nucleotides: TGTGCCACCAGCAGAGCGGGGTTGTTCAATCAGCCCCAGCATTTT. The chain carries TRBV15 and TRBJ1-5; D not certain. The germline V gene encodes CDR1 LNHNV and CDR2 YYDKDF (reference sequence). Trimming took 1 base from V and 3 from J, leaving 10 bases between them. The CDR3 totals 15 residues.

This rearrangement joins TRBV28 to TRBJ2-1, with TRBD1 identical over 7 bases. The CDR3 length is 13 residues. Germline V lookup: CDR1 MDHEN, CDR2 SYDVKM. V was clipped by 4 bases and J by 7 bases; unmatched bases: 4. For the CDR3, the DNA is TGTGCCAGCAGTTGGGGACAGACGAATGAGCAGTTCTTC. Its translation is CASSWGQTNEQFF.

This chain joins TRBV7-2 and TRBJ1-1; D perhaps matches TRBD1 (5 bases). The V gene lost 4 bases and the J gene lost 0 bases, with 12 bases spanning the gap. CDR1 and CDR2 (germline): SGHTA, FQGNSA. CDR3 length: 15 amino acids. The CDR3 here is CASSSIDSMNTEAFF. The DNA for the CDR3 is TGTGCCAGCAGCTCTATCGACAGCATGAACACTGAAGCTTTCTTT.

The chain combines TRBV2 with TRBJ2-3, with D hard to call. V lost 1 base, J lost 6 bases, and 8 bases lay in between. The CDR3 consists of 13 residues. Per the germline V gene, CDR1 is SNHLY and CDR2 is FYNNEI. The CDR3 nucleotides read TGTGCCAGCAGTGAAGGGGCGTGGGATACGCAGTATTTT. It translates to CASSEGAWDTQYF.

The chain has TRBV5-3 and TRBJ2-1; 13 positions agree with TRBD2. TRBV5-3 is annotated as an ORF whose role is uncertain. The length of the CDR3 is 13 residues. With V trimmed by 7 bases and J by 5 bases, 0 bases remained unmatched. The CDR3 reads CARGLAGDNEQFF. In DNA, the CDR3 is TGTGCCAGAGGACTAGCGGGAGACAATGAGCAGTTCTTC.

The chain combines TRBV5-4 with TRBJ2-2; 13 bases align to TRBD2. The CDR3 covers 17 residues. With V trimmed by 4 bases and J by 1 base, 4 bases remained unmatched. Germline assignment: CDR1 SGHNT and CDR2 YYREEE (reference sequence). Here the CDR3 DNA reads TGTGCCAGCAGCCCAGGACTAGCGGGAGTGAACACCGGGGAGCTGTTTTTT. It encodes CASSPGLAGVNTGELFF.

The chain links TRBV4-1 to TRBJ2-3; D is ambiguous. The germline gives CDR1 MGHRA, CDR2 YSYEKL. The germline V and J ends were trimmed by 1 base and 4 bases, with 12 bases remaining between them. This CDR3 is 15 amino acids long. CDR3: CASSQVHPGPDTQYF. For the CDR3, the DNA is TGCGCCAGCAGCCAAGTTCACCCAGGACCAGATACGCAGTATTTT.

Notes on this clone: Other DNA sequences within the sample encode an identical CDR3. The V call is TRBV6-6, the J call TRBJ2-7; 8 positions match TRBD2. The V gene end was trimmed by 4 bases and the J gene end by 2 bases; junction bases not matched to a gene: 1. CDR3 length: 13 residues. From germline, CDR1 is MNHNY and CDR2 SVGAGI (reference sequence). The chain's CDR3 is CASSLAGTYEQYF. The CDR3 nucleotides read TGTGCCAGCAGTTTAGCGGGGACCTACGAGCAGTACTTC.

The rearrangement links TRBV19 to TRBJ2-3; 16 nucleotides align to TRBD2. Germline values: CDR1 LNHDA, CDR2 SQIVND (reference sequence). The CDR3 is made up of 17 amino acids. Trimming cost V 4 bases and J 5 bases; bases outside gene matches: 6. The CDR3 loop is CASSTGTSGRALDTQYF. The CDR3 bases are TGTGCCAGTAGTACCGGGACTAGCGGGAGGGCCCTAGATACGCAGTATTTT. Using reference TRBV19 and TRBJ2-3 for the parts outside the CDR3, the full variable domain is DGGITQSPKYLFRKEGQNVTLSCEQNLNHDAMYWYRQDPGQGLRLIYYSQIVNDFQKGDIAEGYSVSREKKESFPLTVTSAQKNPTAFYLCASSTGTSGRALDTQYFGPGTRLTVL.

This chain links TRBV5-6 with TRBJ1-2; no definite D call. CDR1 SGHDT and CDR2 YYEEEE come from the germline V gene. CDR3 length: 15 residues. V was cut by 0 bases and J by 6 bases, with 15 bases left in between. CDR3: CASSLALFGRNGYTF. The CDR3 DNA sequence: TGTGCCAGCAGCTTGGCTCTTTTTGGGAGGAATGGCTACACCTTC.

The rearrangement joins TRBV7-2 to TRBJ1-3; D is unresolved. Deletions cut 4 bases from V and 2 bases from J, with 6 bases between. CDR1 is SGHTA and CDR2 is FQGNSA in the germline V gene. The CDR3 runs 13 residues. CDR3 sequence: CASSSLPGNTIYF. CDR3 coding DNA: TGTGCCAGCAGCTCCTTACCTGGAAACACCATATATTTT. The full variable domain, its missing parts supplied by reference TRBV7-2 and TRBJ1-3, is GAGVSQSPSNKVTEKGKDVELRCDPISGHTALYWYRQSLGQGLEFLIYFQGNSAPDKSGLPSDRFSAERTGGSVSTLTIQRTQQEDSAVYLCASSSLPGNTIYFGEGSWLTVV.

The chain combines TRBV6-4 with TRBJ2-3; unclear D gene. This CDR3 is 15 amino acids long. From germline, CDR1 is MRHNA and CDR2 SNTAGT. Trimming pared 5 bases from V and 0 bases from J, leaving 12 bases between. The CDR3, as DNA: TGTGCCAGCAGTAACGAAGAATCTAGCACAGATACGCAGTATTTT. Its translation: CASSNEESSTDTQYF.

CDR3 sequence (DNA): TGTGCCAGCAGCCAGGGGGCAGGGGGTTTGTCCTACGAGCAGTACTTC. It is translated as CASSQGAGGLSYEQYF. The chain carries TRBV5-6 and TRBJ2-7; TRBD1 aligns across 8 bases. V lost 4 bases to trimming and J lost 1 base; unmatched junction nucleotides: 10. CDR1 and CDR2 (germline): SGHDT, YYEEEE. There are 16 residues in the CDR3. Together with reference TRBV5-6 and TRBJ2-7, the CDR3 gives the full variable domain: DAGVTQSPTHLIKTRGQQVTLRCSPKSGHDTVSWYQQALGQGPQFIFQYYEEEERQRGNFPDRFSGHQFPNYSSELNVNALLLGDSALYLCASSQGAGGLSYEQYFGPGTRLTVT.